This is a list of T cell receptor beta chains from one sample in a study of neurological immune-mediated disorders. TCRdb used MiXCR to reprocess the 5' RACE reads, holding one entry per CDR3 protein. The data show roughly 48,000 distinct CDR3 sequences, roughly 13% seen once. Material: PBMCs. The receptors come from a male donor with HTLV-1-associated myelopathy (HAM/TSP). The CDR3 runs from the conserved cysteine through the conserved F or W. The D gene is left open where the match is weak. Clone size is not always given. Where it is, it says once, few, many or a class for expanded clones.

>many|TRBD1|TRBV20-1|TRBJ1-1
TGCAGTGCTAGTTCCCCAGGGGGCTCCATGAACACTGAAGCTTTCTTT
CSASSPGGSMNTEAFF
>many|NA|TRBV7-9|TRBJ1-6
TGTGCCAGCGAGAGTGGGAGGGAGACGCCCCTCCACTTT
CASESGRETPLHF
>few|NA|TRBV24-1|TRBJ1-1
TGTGCCACCAGTGTCGGGCGGTACACTGAAGCTTTCTTT
CATSVGRYTEAFF
>NA|TRBD2|TRBV6-6|TRBJ2-3
TGTGCCAGCAGTTACAAGATTAGCGGGGGGGCCCTAGATACGCAGTATTTT
CASSYKISGGALDTQYF
>many|NA|TRBV4-3|TRBJ2-5
TGCGCCAGCAGCCAGAACTGGGGGCCGGGAGAGACCCAGTACTTC
CASSQNWGPGETQYF
>many|NA|TRBV5-1|TRBJ1-1
TGCGCCAGCAGCTTTTCGGGGAGGAGCACTGAAGCTTTCTTT
CASSFSGRSTEAFF
>many|NA|TRBV5-1|TRBJ1-1
TGCGCCAGCAGCTTTTCTAGAGGGGGTGATGAAGCTTTCTTT
CASSFSRGGDEAFF
>many|NA|TRBV10-3|TRBJ1-1
TGTGCCATCAGTGAGATGGGTTCAACTGAAGCTTTCTTT
CAISEMGSTEAFF
>few|NA|TRBV27|TRBJ2-7
TGTGCCAGCAGTCCCCGGGGGTCGGTCTACGAGCAGTACTTC
CASSPRGSVYEQYF
>medium-sized|TRBD2|TRBV5-1|TRBJ2-1
TGCGCCAGCAGCCCAGGTGCAGCGGGGGGGCCGGGGGAGCAGTTCTTC
CASSPGAAGGPGEQFF
>many|TRBD1|TRBV20-1|TRBJ1-1
TGCAGTGCTAGATCCGGACAGGCCATAGATTGGATGAACACTGAAGCTTTCTTT
CSARSGQAIDWMNTEAFF
>many|NA|TRBV15|TRBJ1-1
TGTGCCACCAGCAGACCTCCCGACGGTAACACTGAAGCTTTCTTT
CATSRPPDGNTEAFF
>many|NA|TRBV7-8|TRBJ2-5
TGTGCCAGCAGCCCCTCTGTGGCCCAGTACTTC
CASSPSVAQYF
>many|TRBD1|TRBV6-5|TRBJ1-5
TGTGCCAGCAGTTACCGCCGGGACAGGGGTCAGCCCCAGCATTTT
CASSYRRDRGQPQHF
>many|TRBD1|TRBV20-1|TRBJ1-2
TGCAGTGCTAGAGATGGGGGACAGGGGCTGCAAGGCTACACCTTC
CSARDGGQGLQGYTF
>many|NA|TRBV5-1|TRBJ2-1
TGCGCCAGCAGCGCAACCGTGGGGGGCGTCTACAATGAGCAGTTCTTC
CASSATVGGVYNEQFF
>many|TRBD2|TRBV10-3|TRBJ2-7
TGTGCCATCAGTCGCGCGGGGGACTACGAGCAGTACTTC
CAISRAGDYEQYF
>many|NA|TRBV5-1|TRBJ2-2
TGCGCCAGCAGCTCCCTGGGTGGGGGTAACACCGGGGAGCTGTTTTTT
CASSSLGGGNTGELFF
>many|NA|TRBV5-1|TRBJ1-2
TGCGCCAGCAGCTTGGCCAACTACGGGGACTATGGCTACACCTTC
CASSLANYGDYGYTF